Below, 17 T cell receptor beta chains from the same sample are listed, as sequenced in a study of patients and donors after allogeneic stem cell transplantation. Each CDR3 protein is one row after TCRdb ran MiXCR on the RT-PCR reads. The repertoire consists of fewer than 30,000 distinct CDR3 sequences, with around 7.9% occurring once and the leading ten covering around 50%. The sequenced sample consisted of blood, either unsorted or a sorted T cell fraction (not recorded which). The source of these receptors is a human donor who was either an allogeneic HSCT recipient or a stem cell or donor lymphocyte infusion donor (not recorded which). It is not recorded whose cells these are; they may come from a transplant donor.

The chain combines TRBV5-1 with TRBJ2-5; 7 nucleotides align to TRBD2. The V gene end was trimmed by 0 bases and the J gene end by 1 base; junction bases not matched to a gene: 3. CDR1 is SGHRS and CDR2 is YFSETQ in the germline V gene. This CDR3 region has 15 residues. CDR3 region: CASSLAAGVQETQYF. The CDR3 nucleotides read TGCGCCAGCAGCTTGGCGGCGGGGGTCCAAGAGACCCAGTACTTC.

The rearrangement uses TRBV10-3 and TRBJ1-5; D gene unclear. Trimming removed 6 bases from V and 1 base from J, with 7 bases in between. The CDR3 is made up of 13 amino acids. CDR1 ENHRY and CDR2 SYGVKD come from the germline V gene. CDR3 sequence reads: CAISLDSNQPQHF. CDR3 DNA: TGTGCCATCAGCCTGGACAGCAATCAGCCCCAGCATTTT.

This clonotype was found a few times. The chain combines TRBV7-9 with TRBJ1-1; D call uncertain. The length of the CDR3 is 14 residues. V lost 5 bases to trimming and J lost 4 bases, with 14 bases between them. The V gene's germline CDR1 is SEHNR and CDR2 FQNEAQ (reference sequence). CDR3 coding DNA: TGTGCCAGCAGCCTTCAGCTGGGAGGCACTGAAGCTTTCTTT. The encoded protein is CASSLQLGGTEAFF.

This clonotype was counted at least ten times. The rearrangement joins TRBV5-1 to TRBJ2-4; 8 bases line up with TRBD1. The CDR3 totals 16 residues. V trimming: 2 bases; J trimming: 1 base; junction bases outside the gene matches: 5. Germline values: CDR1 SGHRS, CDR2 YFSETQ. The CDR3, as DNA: TGCGCCAGCAGCTTTACAGGGGGTTCGGCCAAAAACATTCAGTACTTC. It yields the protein CASSFTGGSAKNIQYF.

CDR3 loop: CASSSRFTDTGELFF. In DNA form, the CDR3 reads TGTGCCAGCAGCTCCCGGTTTACGGACACCGGGGAGCTGTTTTTT. The chain employs TRBV7-9 and TRBJ2-2; D is undetermined. This CDR3 spans 15 amino acids. The V end was cut by 4 bases, the J end by 3 bases, with 12 bases between. CDR1 SEHNR and CDR2 FQNEAQ come from the germline V gene (reference sequence).

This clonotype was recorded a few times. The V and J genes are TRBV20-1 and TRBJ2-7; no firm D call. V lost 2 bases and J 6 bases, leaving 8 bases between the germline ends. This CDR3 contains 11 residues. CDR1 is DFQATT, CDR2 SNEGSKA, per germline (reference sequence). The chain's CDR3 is CSARSGPEQYF. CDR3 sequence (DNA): TGCAGTGCTAGATCCGGCCCCGAGCAGTACTTC.

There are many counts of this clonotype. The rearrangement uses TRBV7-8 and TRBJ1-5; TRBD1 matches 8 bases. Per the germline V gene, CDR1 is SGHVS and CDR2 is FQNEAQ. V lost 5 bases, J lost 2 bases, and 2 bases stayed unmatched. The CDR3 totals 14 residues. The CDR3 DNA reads TGTGCCAGCAGCCCGGGACAGGGCAATCAGCCCCAGCATTTT. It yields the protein CASSPGQGNQPQHF.

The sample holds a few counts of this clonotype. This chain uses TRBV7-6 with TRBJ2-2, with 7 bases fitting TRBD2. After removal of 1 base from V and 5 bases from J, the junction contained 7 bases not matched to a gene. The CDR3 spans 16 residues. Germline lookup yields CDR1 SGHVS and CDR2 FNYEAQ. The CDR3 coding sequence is TGTGCCAGCAGCTTAGAAACTAGCGCGTTAACCGGGGAGCTGTTTTTT. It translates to CASSLETSALTGELFF.

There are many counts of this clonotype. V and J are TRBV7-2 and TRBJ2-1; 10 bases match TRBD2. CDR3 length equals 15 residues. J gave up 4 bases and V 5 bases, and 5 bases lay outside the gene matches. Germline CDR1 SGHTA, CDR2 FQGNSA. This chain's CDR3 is CASSPGLAQYNEQFF. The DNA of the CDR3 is TGTGCCAGCAGCCCGGGACTAGCGCAATACAATGAGCAGTTCTTC.

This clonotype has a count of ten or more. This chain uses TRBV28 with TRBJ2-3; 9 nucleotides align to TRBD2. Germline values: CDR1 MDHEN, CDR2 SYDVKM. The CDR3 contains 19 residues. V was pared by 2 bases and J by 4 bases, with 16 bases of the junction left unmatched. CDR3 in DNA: TGTGCCAGCAGTTTACTATTCCAGTGGGCGGGAGGGCCTGCAGATACGCAGTATTTT. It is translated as CASSLLFQWAGGPADTQYF.

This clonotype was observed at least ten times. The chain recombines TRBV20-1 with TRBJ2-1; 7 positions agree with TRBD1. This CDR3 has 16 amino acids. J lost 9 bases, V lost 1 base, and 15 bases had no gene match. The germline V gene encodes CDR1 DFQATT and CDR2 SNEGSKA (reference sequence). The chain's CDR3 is CSARAGAGGRGGEQFF. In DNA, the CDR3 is TGCAGTGCTAGAGCCGGGGCAGGGGGAAGGGGCGGTGAGCAGTTCTTC.

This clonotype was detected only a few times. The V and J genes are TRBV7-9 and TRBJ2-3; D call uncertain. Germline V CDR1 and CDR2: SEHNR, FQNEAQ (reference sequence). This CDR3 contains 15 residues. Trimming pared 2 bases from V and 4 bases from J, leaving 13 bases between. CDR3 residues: CASSLLETPSDTQYF. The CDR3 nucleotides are TGTGCCAGCAGCTTACTAGAGACCCCTTCAGATACGCAGTATTTT.

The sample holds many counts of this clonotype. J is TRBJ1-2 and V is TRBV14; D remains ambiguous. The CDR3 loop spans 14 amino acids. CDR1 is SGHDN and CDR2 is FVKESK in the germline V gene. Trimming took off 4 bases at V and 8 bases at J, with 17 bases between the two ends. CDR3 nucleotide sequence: TGTGCCAGCAGCCCAGTGTTAAGATTTAACGGCTACACCTTC. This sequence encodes CASSPVLRFNGYTF.

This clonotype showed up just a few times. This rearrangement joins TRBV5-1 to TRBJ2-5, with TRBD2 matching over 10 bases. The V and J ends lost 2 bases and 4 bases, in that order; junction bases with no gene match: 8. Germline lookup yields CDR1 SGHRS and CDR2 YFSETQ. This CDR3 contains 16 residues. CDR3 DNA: TGCGCCAGCAGCTTAGCGGGGGGGCCCCGAGTAGAGACCCAGTACTTC. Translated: CASSLAGGPRVETQYF.

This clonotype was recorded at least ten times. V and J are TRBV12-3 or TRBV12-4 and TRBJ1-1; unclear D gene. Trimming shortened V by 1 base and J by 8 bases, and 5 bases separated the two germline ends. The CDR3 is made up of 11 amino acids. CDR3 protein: CASSLEGEAFF. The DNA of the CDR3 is TGTGCCAGCAGTTTAGAAGGAGAAGCTTTCTTT.

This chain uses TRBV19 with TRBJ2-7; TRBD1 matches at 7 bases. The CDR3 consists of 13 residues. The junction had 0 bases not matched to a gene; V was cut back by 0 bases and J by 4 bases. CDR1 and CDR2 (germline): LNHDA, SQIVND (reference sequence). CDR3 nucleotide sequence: TGTGCCAGTAGTATAGACAGGGGGTACGAGCAGTACTTC. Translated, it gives CASSIDRGYEQYF.

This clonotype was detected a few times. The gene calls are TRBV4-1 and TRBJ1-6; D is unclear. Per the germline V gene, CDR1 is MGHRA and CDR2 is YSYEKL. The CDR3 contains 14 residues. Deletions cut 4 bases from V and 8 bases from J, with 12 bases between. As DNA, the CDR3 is TGCGCCAGCAGCCGGGAGTCGCGGGATTCACCCCTCCACTTT. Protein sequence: CASSRESRDSPLHF.